This is a list of T cell receptor beta chains from one sample in a study of technical replicates of blood from a few donors. Profiled with immunoSEQ multiplex PCR; TCRdb holds only in-frame clones, not every one. The sample records just over 95,000 clones, about 94% being singletons. Sequenced sample: T cells isolated from PBMCs. Receptors were obtained from a human donor in good health. Each CDR3 is given with its conserved first and last residue. A D gene is named only where the DNA matches it firmly.

V gene	CDR3 length	J gene	D gene	CDR3 protein
TRBV19	13	TRBJ2-2	-	CASRTRNTGELFF
TRBV30	17	TRBJ2-2	TRBD2	CAWSAGLGGSLTGELFF
TRBV28	17	TRBJ2-7	TRBD2	CASSFSWLAGKSYEQYF
TRBV7-2	15	TRBJ1-2	-	CASSPYRQEIYGYTF
TRBV10-1	14	TRBJ2-5	TRBD2	CASSGLAGRETQYF
TRBV18	17	TRBJ2-3	TRBD2	CASSPGTSGSDEDTQYF
TRBV9	15	TRBJ2-7	TRBD2	CASSDGTSGPYEQYF
TRBV2	12	TRBJ1-1	TRBD1	CARGRGRTEAFF
TRBV11-2	20	TRBJ2-4	-	CASSLDPKETATLAKNIQYF
TRBV19	15	TRBJ1-5	-	CASSISLAAGQPQHF
TRBV11-2	14	TRBJ2-7	TRBD1	CASRGQGGSYEQYF
TRBV6-6	14	TRBJ2-7	-	CASTVAGFRDEQYF
TRBV2	15	TRBJ2-3	TRBD2	CASSLLAGGTDTQYF
TRBV5-6	15	TRBJ2-5	-	CASSLMLGPTETQYF
TRBV7-6	14	TRBJ1-1	-	CASSQTRLNTEAFF
TRBV10-3	14	TRBJ2-7	-	CAISARGSSYEQYF
TRBV5-1	14	TRBJ2-1	-	CASSLVGDFGEQFF
TRBV29-1	11	TRBJ1-2	-	CSVARDYGYTF
TRBV9	14	TRBJ1-1	-	CASSVTGSITEAFF
TRBV29-1	12	TRBJ1-1	-	CSGTGFGTEAFF
TRBV14	14	TRBJ2-1	-	CASSRDSSINEQFF
TRBV10-3	14	TRBJ1-1	-	CAISGGAMNTEAFF
TRBV7-9	13	TRBJ2-7	-	CASSPNGVYEQYF
TRBV7-9	15	TRBJ1-5	-	CASSPQGPRNQPQHF
TRBV18	16	TRBJ2-7	TRBD2	CASSPVISGGPYEQYF
TRBV19	12	TRBJ1-2	-	CASSIGDYGYTF
TRBV10-3	13	TRBJ2-1	-	CAMSTGSYNEQFF
TRBV7-3	15	TRBJ2-1	TRBD2	CASSLGLAGHNEQFF
TRBV7-9	16	TRBJ2-1	-	CASSRDTSWSYNEQFF
TRBV7-9	12	TRBJ2-7	-	CASSLYNYEQYF
TRBV16	16	TRBJ2-1	TRBD2	CASSPSLAGVNNEQFF
TRBV5-6	16	TRBJ2-7	TRBD2	CASSLGRLAGVYEQYF
TRBV27	16	TRBJ2-2	-	CASSLFQGLNTGELFF
TRBV29-1	15	TRBJ2-1	-	CSTHDPGRGSNEQFF
TRBV2	14	TRBJ1-4	TRBD1	CASSMDREVEKLFF
TRBV2	14	TRBJ1-1	-	CASSEDRVNTEAFF
TRBV4-1	15	TRBJ1-4	-	CASSLDLGHNEKLFF
TRBV5-8	14	TRBJ1-2	-	CASSLGQVYYGYTF
TRBV6-5	15	TRBJ1-4	-	CASSYSTGPNEKLFF
TRBV30	14	TRBJ1-1	-	CAWSGRVSYTEAFF
TRBV19	14	TRBJ1-2	-	CASSNPGLDYGYTF
TRBV27	14	TRBJ1-1	-	CASSAGPLNTEAFF
TRBV27	14	TRBJ1-1	-	CASSPDRDNTEAFF
TRBV25-1	12	TRBJ2-1	-	CASSESLLEQFF
TRBV4-1	16	TRBJ2-5	-	CASSPSLPQYQETQYF
TRBV15	18	TRBJ1-1	TRBD1	CATSSWAFSDRPNTEAFF
TRBV9	15	TRBJ2-7	TRBD2	CASSVGASGGYEQYF
TRBV10-2	13	TRBJ2-7	TRBD1	CASSTTTGDEQYF
TRBV25-1	15	TRBJ1-5	-	CASSENRRSNQPQHF
TRBV6-1	16	TRBJ2-7	-	CASSELVREYSYEQYF
TRBV19	14	TRBJ1-1	-	CASSIGVGNTEAFF
TRBV7-8	14	TRBJ1-2	-	CASSLGVRDYGYTF
TRBV29-1	11	TRBJ2-1	-	CSVEAVNEQFF
TRBV25-1	14	TRBJ1-1	TRBD1	CASSDTGGDTEAFF
TRBV11-2	14	TRBJ2-2	TRBD1	CASSLGQGTGELFF
TRBV4-3	13	TRBJ2-7	-	CASSQSGSYEQYF
TRBV16	15	TRBJ2-1	TRBD1	CASSQRDRGKNEQFF
TRBV13	12	TRBJ2-3	-	CASSLERHTQYF
TRBV6-6	14	TRBJ1-1	-	CASTAGGGEGKTFF
TRBV7-8	15	TRBJ1-4	TRBD1	CASSLEFRGSEKLFF